This T cell receptor (beta chain) was profiled in a study of beta chain features in type 1 diabetes. Study-level information: Patients looked much like healthy donors when it came to age, gender and cell yields.

The entirety of the isolated RNA underwent reverse transcription, so expressed TCRB transcripts were sequenced. Assay used: immunoSEQ multiplex PCR; TCRdb lists only in-frame clones, some missing. In the table there are 860,000 or so clones, around a sixth of which are singletons. Regarding this clone: Its antigen is currently unknown.

Sorted populations all exceeded 98% purity. V lost 4 bases, J lost 1 base, and 5 bases lay in between. Germline V gene data show CDR1 as SGHRS and CDR2 as YFSETQ. The CDR3 runs 13 residues. Findings of the study overall: A pattern of fewer insertions and more deletions at VDJ junctions was seen in type 1 diabetes patients. Equally in patients and controls, PCR might preferentially amplify shorter templates.

This receptor was taken from a young woman in good health. V usage is TRBV5-1 and J usage is TRBJ2-2, with a possible D match to TRBD2 (5 bases). Sequencing used naive CD4+ T cells from blood. The CDR3 coding sequence is TGCGCCAGCAGCCGGGGGAACACCGGGGAGCTGTTTTTT. Protein product: CASSRGNTGELFF.